Listed below are T cell receptor beta chains from one sample, sequenced in a study of blood T cells in healthy people across ages. TCRdb processed the 5' RACE reads anew with MiXCR; each CDR3 protein has one entry. The repertoire holds 650,000 to 800,000 distinct CDR3 sequences, around 42% seen once, with around 21% in the top ten. Input material: blood. Source of these receptors: a man aged 60 to 75 in good health. Each CDR3 is given with its conserved first and last residue. D genes are given only for firm matches.

V gene,D gene,J gene,CDR3 protein
TRBV5-1,TRBD1,TRBJ1-6,CASSPDRGVGSPLHF
TRBV20-1,NA,TRBJ2-6,CSAPGRSSGANVLTF
TRBV4-3,TRBD1,TRBJ2-7,CASSQDSGQGSYEQYF
TRBV3-1,NA,TRBJ2-5,CASSSGTTYQETQYF
TRBV10-3,NA,TRBJ2-3,CAISESQDSTDTQYF
TRBV5-1,TRBD2,TRBJ2-3,CASSIGGGATDTQYF
TRBV28,NA,TRBJ1-1,CASSPRVLTEAFF
TRBV29-1,TRBD1,TRBJ2-1,CSVVGGDRGPNEQFF
TRBV7-7,TRBD2,TRBJ2-7,CASSAAGGNYEQYF
TRBV27,NA,TRBJ2-5,CASSFRARGTTYNEQYF
TRBV29-1,NA,TRBJ2-1,CSVPRGGYNEQFF
TRBV13,NA,TRBJ2-2,CASSLDRRVYTGELFF
TRBV5-1,TRBD1,TRBJ2-1,CASSLVGDRGQSEQFF
TRBV9,TRBD1,TRBJ2-7,CASSVGSGQRTYEQYF
TRBV29-1,TRBD1,TRBJ1-4,CSVGQGREKLFF
TRBV20-1,TRBD1,TRBJ2-4,CSAGPGQGLFLGKNIQYF
TRBV5-6,NA,TRBJ2-2,CASSLDWQGRTGELFF
TRBV7-2,TRBD1,TRBJ1-1,CASSERTGLNTEAFF